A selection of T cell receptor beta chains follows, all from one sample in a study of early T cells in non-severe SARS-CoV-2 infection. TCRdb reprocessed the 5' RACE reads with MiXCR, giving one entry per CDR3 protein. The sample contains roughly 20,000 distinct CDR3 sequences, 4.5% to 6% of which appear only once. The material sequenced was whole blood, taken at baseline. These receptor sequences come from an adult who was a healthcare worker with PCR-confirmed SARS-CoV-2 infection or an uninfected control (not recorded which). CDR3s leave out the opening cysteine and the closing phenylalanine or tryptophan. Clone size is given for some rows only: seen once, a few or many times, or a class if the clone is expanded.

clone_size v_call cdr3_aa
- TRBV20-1 SARASSGGTSTDTQY
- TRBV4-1 ASGGAFPNYGYT
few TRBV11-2 ASSRLAQVGDTQY
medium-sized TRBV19 ASSIQGAGEKLF
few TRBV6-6 ASSYSRELGTQY
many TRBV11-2 ASSLSSFTDTQY
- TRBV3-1 ASSLRPQGAGNQPQH
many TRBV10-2 ASSEDWTSKY
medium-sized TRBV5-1 ASGETSGGLNEQF
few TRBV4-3 ASSQDQAGVGTGELF
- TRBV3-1 ASSGETGELF
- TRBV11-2 ASSQGLTSPTDTQY
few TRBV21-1 ASSKQWARNVTGELF
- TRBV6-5 ASSEGLSDTQY
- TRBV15 ATSRLDAGGRVYEQY
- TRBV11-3 ASSFSSDTGELF
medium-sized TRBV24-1 ATSDRTGKGGTQY
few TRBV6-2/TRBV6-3 ASSPGAGGFYNEQF
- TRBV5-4 ASSPGMGGAQKNEQF
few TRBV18 ASSAPVYNEQF
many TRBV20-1 SASELLSTDTQY
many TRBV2 ASSEYHRDNQPQH
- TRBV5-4 ASSSRDRAYNEQF
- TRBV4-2 ASSQDLMTGTVGGELF
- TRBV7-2 ASRGRSRDTLEYAQY
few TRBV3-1 ASSQDQASLAGGRHEQY
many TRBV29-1 SVDDRGLADTQY
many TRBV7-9 ASSLDNYEQY
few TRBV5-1 ASSLAVQMNTEAF
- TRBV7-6 ASSFAGGKLF
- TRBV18 ASSPPTAPPKYNSPLH
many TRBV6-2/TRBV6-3 ASYSGTSSYNEQF
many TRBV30 AWSVGWTSGSTDTQY
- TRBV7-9 ASSLTGGAAEQY
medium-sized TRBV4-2 ASSHGTSGRTTSYEQY
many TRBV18 ASSPTTGTVEQY
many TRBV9 ASSDPTASYEQY
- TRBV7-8 ASSLPRTGIDYGYT
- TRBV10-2 ASSPDLTGELF
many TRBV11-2 ASSPWTSSTDTQY
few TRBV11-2 ASSLVLGTGKNIQY
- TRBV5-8 ASSLDYREAF
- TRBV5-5 ASSLALNYGYT
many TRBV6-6 ASSSPSGDPYEQY
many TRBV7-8 ASSPARTGRTTEAF
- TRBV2 ASMEGTAREKLF
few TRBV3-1 ASSQAAAGTGSSYEQY
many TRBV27 ASWGITNTGELF